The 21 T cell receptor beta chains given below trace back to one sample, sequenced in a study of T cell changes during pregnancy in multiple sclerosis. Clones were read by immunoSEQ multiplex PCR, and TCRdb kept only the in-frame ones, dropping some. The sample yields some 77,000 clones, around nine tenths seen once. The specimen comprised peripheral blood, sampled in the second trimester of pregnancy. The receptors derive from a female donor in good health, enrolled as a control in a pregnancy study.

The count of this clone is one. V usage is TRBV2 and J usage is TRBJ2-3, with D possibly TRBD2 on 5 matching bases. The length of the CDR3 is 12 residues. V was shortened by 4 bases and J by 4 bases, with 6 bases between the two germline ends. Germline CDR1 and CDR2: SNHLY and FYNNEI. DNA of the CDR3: TGTGCCAGCAGTGTCGGGGCAGATACGCAGTATTTT. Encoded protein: CASSVGADTQYF. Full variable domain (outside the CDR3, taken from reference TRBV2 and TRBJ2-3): EPEVTQTPSHQVTQMGQEVILRCVPISNHLYFYWYRQILGQKVEFLVSFYNNEISEKSEIFDDQFSVERPDGSNFTLKIRSTKLEDSAMYFCASSVGADTQYFGPGTRLTVL.

The CDR3 DNA is TGTGCCACCCGGCTGGGGGGGGGTCGGGAGACCCAGTACTTC. Its translation: CATRLGGGRETQYF. This chain connects TRBV10-3 to TRBJ2-5; 7 nucleotides agree with TRBD2. Trimming removed 10 bases from V and 5 bases from J; junction bases left unmatched: 13. Germline V gene lookup returns CDR1 ENHRY and CDR2 SYGVKD. This CDR3 is built from 14 residues.

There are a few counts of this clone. The CDR3 protein is CASRRDSWNTEAFF. In DNA form, the CDR3 reads TGTGCCAGCAGACGGGACAGCTGGAACACTGAAGCTTTCTTT. This sequence joins TRBV7-2 and TRBJ1-1; the match to TRBD1 covers 7 bases. The germline gives CDR1 SGHTA, CDR2 FQGNSA. With 6 bases clipped from V and 1 base from J, the junction kept 5 bases outside the gene matches. CDR3 size: 14 residues. Together with reference TRBV7-2 and TRBJ1-1, the CDR3 gives the full variable domain: GAGVSQSPSNKVTEKGKDVELRCDPISGHTALYWYRQSLGQGLEFLIYFQGNSAPDKSGLPSDRFSAERTGGSVSTLTIQRTQQEDSAVYLCASRRDSWNTEAFFGQGTRLTVV.

The CDR3 nucleotides read TGTGCCAGCAGCTCCCAGGGTCACACTGAAGCTTTCTTT. Its protein product is CASSSQGHTEAFF. The chain carries TRBV7-2 and TRBJ1-1, with D perhaps matching TRBD1 (5 bases). V lost 4 bases and J lost 3, with 9 bases in between. Germline V gene lookup returns CDR1 SGHTA and CDR2 FQGNSA. The CDR3 runs 13 residues.

CDR3 bases: TGTGCCTGTTTACTAACAGGGGGCTCCTATAATTCACCCCTCCACTTT. It codes for CACLLTGGSYNSPLHF. J is TRBJ1-6 and V is TRBV30; 8 bases match TRBD1. This CDR3 spans 16 amino acids. The germline gives CDR1 GTSNPN, CDR2 SVGIG (reference sequence). After removal of 6 bases from V and 0 bases from J, the junction contained 7 bases not matched to a gene.

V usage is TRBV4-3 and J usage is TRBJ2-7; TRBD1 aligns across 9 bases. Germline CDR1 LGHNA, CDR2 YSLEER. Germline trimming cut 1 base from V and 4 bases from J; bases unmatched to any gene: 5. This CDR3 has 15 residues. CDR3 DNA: TGCGCCAGCAGCCAAGCAGCCGGACAGGGGTACGAGCAGTACTTC. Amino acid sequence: CASSQAAGQGYEQYF.

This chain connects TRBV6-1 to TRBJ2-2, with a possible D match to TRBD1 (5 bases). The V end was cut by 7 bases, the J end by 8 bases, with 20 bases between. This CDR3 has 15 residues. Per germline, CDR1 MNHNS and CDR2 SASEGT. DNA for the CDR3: TGTGCCAGCACTAGATCGGGCCAAGGGGTAGGGGAGCTGTTTTTT. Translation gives CASTRSGQGVGELFF.

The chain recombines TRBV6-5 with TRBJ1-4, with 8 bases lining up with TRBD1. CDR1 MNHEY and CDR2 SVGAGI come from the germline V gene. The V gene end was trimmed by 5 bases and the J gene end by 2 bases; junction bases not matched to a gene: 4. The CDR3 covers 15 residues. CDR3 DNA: TGTGCCAGCAGTCCAGGGGGCGCGACTAATGAAAAACTGTTTTTT. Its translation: CASSPGGATNEKLFF.

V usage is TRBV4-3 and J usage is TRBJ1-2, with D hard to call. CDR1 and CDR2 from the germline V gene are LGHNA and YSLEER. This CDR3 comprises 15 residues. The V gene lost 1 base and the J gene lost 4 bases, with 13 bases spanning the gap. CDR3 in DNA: TGCGCCAGCAGCCAAGCGGCCGGAGAGACCTATGGCTACACCTTC. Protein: CASSQAAGETYGYTF.

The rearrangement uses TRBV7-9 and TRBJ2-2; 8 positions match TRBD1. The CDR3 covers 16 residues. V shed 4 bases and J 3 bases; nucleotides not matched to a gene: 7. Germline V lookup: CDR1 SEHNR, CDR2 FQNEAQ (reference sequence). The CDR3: CASSSETGVYTGELFF. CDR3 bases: TGTGCCAGCAGCTCGGAGACAGGGGTTTACACCGGGGAGCTGTTTTTT.

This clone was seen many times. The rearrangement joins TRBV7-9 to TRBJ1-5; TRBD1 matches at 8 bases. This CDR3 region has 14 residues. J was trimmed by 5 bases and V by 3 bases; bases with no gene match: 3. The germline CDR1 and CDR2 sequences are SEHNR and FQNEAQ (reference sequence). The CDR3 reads CASSFGQGHQPQHF. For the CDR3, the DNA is TGTGCCAGCAGCTTCGGACAGGGCCATCAGCCCCAGCATTTT. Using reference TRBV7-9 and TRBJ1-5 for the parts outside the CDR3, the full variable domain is DTGVSQNPRHKITKRGQNVTFRCDPISEHNRLYWYRQTLGQGPEFLTYFQNEAQLEKSRLLSDRFSAERPKGSFSTLEIQRTEQGDSAMYLCASSFGQGHQPQHFGDGTRLSIL.

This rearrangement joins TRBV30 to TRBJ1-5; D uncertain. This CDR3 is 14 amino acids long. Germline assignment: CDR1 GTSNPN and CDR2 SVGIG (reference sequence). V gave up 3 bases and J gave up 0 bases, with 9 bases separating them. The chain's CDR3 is CAWSQDYSNQPQHF. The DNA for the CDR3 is TGTGCCTGGAGCCAGGACTATAGCAATCAGCCCCAGCATTTT.

The CDR3 bases are TGTGCCAGCAGCTTAAGTTCTGGAAGGGGCAGGGAAAAACTGTTTTTT. Translating it yields CASSLSSGRGREKLFF. The chain recombines TRBV7-8 with TRBJ1-4, with TRBD1 as a possible D gene (5 bases). The CDR3 consists of 16 residues. V was pared by 2 bases and J by 8 bases, with 18 bases between. Germline V lookup: CDR1 SGHVS, CDR2 FQNEAQ.

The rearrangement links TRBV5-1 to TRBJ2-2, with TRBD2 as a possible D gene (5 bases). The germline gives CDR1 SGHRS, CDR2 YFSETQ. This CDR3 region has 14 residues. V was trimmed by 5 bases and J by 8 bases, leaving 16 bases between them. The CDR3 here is CASSGGRTSGELFF. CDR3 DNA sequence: TGCGCCAGCAGTGGAGGTCGGACGTCGGGGGAGCTGTTTTTT.

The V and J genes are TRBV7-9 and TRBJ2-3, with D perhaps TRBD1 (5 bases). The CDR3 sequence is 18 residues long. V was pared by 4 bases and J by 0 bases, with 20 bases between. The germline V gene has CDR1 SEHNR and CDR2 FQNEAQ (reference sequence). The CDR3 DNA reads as TGTGCCAGCAGCTCTACAACCTACCGGACAACTAGCACAGATACGCAGTATTTT. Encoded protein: CASSSTTYRTTSTDTQYF.

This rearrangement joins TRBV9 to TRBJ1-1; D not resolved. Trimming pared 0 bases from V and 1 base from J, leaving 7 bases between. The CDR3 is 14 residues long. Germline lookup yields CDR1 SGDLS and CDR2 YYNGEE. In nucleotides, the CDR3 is TGTGCCAGCAGCGTAGGCTATGGGAACACTGAAGCTTTCTTT. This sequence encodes CASSVGYGNTEAFF.

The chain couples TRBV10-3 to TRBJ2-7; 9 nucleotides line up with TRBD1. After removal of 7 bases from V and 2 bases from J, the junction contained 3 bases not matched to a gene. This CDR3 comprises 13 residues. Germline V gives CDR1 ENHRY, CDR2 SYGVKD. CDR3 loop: CAIKGQGTYEQYF. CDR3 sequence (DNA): TGTGCCATCAAGGGACAGGGCACCTACGAGCAGTACTTC.

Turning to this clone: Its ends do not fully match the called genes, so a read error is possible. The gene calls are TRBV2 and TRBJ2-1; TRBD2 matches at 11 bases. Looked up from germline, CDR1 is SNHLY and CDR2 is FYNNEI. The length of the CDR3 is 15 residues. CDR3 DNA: TGTGCCAGCAGCGAAGGACCTAGCGGGGGGTCGGTGGGTTTCTTC. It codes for CASSEGPSGGSVGFF. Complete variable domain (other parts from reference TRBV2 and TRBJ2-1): EPEVTQTPSHQVTQMGQEVILRCVPISNHLYFYWYRQILGQKVEFLVSFYNNEISEKSEIFDDQFSVERPDGSNFTLKIRSTKLEDSAMYFCASSEGPSGGSVGFFGPGTRLTVL.

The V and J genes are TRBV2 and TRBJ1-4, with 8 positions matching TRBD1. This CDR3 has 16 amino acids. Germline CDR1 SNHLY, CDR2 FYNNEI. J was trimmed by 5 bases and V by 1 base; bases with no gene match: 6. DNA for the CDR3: TGTGCCAGCAGTGAAGAAGGAGGGACAGGCAATGAAAAACTGTTTTTT. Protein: CASSEEGGTGNEKLFF. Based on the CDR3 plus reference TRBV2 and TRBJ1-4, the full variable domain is EPEVTQTPSHQVTQMGQEVILRCVPISNHLYFYWYRQILGQKVEFLVSFYNNEISEKSEIFDDQFSVERPDGSNFTLKIRSTKLEDSAMYFCASSEEGGTGNEKLFFGSGTQLSVL.

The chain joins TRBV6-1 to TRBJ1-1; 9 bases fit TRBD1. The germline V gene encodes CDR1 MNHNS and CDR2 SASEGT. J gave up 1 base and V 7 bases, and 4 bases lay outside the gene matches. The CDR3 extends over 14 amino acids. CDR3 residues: CASKQGAANTEAFF. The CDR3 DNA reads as TGTGCCAGCAAACAGGGGGCAGCGAACACTGAAGCTTTCTTT.

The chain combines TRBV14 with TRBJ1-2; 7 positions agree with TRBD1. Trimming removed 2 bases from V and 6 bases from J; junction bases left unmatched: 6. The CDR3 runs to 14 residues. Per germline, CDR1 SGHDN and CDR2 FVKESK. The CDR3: CASSQTDRVHGYTF. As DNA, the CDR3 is TGTGCCAGCAGCCAAACCGACAGGGTACATGGCTACACCTTC.